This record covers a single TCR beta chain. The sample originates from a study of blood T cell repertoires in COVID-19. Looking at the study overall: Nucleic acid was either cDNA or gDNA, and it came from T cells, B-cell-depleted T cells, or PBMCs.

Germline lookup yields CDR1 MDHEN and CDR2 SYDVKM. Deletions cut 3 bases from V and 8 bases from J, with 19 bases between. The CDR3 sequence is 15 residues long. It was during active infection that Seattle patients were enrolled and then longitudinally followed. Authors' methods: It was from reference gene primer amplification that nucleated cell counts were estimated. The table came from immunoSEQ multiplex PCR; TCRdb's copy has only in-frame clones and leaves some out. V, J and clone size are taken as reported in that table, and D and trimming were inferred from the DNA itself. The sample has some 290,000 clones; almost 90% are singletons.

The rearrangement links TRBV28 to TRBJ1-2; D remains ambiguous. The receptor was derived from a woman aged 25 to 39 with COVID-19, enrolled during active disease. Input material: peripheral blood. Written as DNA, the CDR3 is TGTGCCAGCAGTTTGATTGTAAAAAGCAAGAGGGGCTACACCTTC. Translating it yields CASSLIVKSKRGYTF.